The next 26 T cell receptor beta chains were all read from a single sample in a study of blood T cell repertoires in COVID-19. Profiled with immunoSEQ multiplex PCR; TCRdb holds only in-frame clones, not every one. The data show some 74,000 clones, roughly 80% seen once. The sample taken for sequencing was peripheral blood. These receptor sequences come from a woman of 80 years or more with active or convalescent COVID-19.

This chain connects TRBV28 to TRBJ1-5; 7 bases map to TRBD1. V gave up 10 bases and J gave up 11 bases; unmatched junction bases: 11. The germline CDR1 and CDR2 sequences are MDHEN and SYDVKM. The CDR3 covers 12 residues. CDR3 DNA sequence: TGTGCCACACAGGGGCGCGGGTTAACCCAGCATTTT. It translates to CATQGRGLTQHF.

The chain employs TRBV2 and TRBJ2-3; possible D gene TRBD1, 5 bases. This CDR3 region has 15 residues. V was trimmed by 10 bases and J by 1 base, leaving 18 bases between them. The germline CDR1 and CDR2 sequences are SNHLY and FYNNEI. CDR3 residues: CATSSQGIGTDTQYF. For the CDR3, the DNA is TGTGCCACCTCCTCCCAGGGAATCGGCACAGATACGCAGTATTTT. The variable domain in full, with the rest retrieved from reference TRBV2 and TRBJ2-3, is EPEVTQTPSHQVTQMGQEVILRCVPISNHLYFYWYRQILGQKVEFLVSFYNNEISEKSEIFDDQFSVERPDGSNFTLKIRSTKLEDSAMYFCATSSQGIGTDTQYFGPGTRLTVL.

This chain uses TRBV6-1 with TRBJ1-4, with D perhaps TRBD1 (5 bases). The CDR3 covers 13 residues. Trimming shortened V by 2 bases and J by 11 bases, and 12 bases separated the two germline ends. Germline lookup yields CDR1 MNHNS and CDR2 SASEGT. CDR3: CASSEFIAGKLFF. In DNA, the CDR3 is TGTGCCAGCAGTGAATTTATCGCAGGGAAACTGTTTTTT.

The genes are TRBV5-1 and TRBJ1-1; D may be TRBD1 (6 bases). The CDR3 is 14 amino acids. V was pared by 1 base and J by 4 bases, with 11 bases between. Germline V gene sequence: CDR1 SGHRS, CDR2 YFSETQ. The CDR3 nucleotides are TGCGCCAGCAGCTTGACAGGGCTGGGCACTGAAGCTTTCTTT. It encodes CASSLTGLGTEAFF.

This chain uses TRBV3-1 (or the pseudogene TRBV3-2) with TRBJ1-1; tentatively, D is TRBD1 (5 bases). CDR3 length: 14 residues. The germline gives CDR1 LGHDT, CDR2 YNNKEL (reference sequence). Trimming cost V 2 bases and J 7 bases, with 14 bases left between them. The CDR3 region is CASSQRFQGNEAFF. The CDR3, as DNA: TGTGCCAGCAGCCAACGTTTTCAGGGAAATGAAGCTTTCTTT.

This chain links TRBV6-5 with TRBJ1-2; 8 bases fit TRBD1. Per the germline V gene, CDR1 is MNHEY and CDR2 is SVGAGI. After removal of 3 bases from V and 7 bases from J, the junction contained 10 bases not matched to a gene. This CDR3 contains 15 residues. CDR3 protein: CASSYTGGRRSGYTF. The CDR3 DNA reads as TGTGCCAGCAGTTATACAGGGGGGCGGAGGTCTGGCTACACCTTC.

The V gene is TRBV30, the J gene TRBJ2-3; the match to TRBD2 covers 7 bases. The junction had 13 bases not matched to a gene; V was cut back by 7 bases and J by 6 bases. The germline CDR1 and CDR2 sequences are GTSNPN and SVGIG (reference sequence). The CDR3 loop spans 14 amino acids. The CDR3 region has the DNA TGTGCCTCCAGGGTTTCGGGAGGAGGCGATACGCAGTATTTT. Translating it yields CASRVSGGGDTQYF.

The chain carries TRBV19 and TRBJ2-3, with 9 bases aligning to TRBD1. The V segment lost 6 bases and the J segment 3 bases; nucleotides outside the gene matches: 7. Germline V CDR1 and CDR2: LNHDA, SQIVND (reference sequence). The CDR3 has 15 amino acids. The CDR3: CASRQGQGATDTQYF. The CDR3 DNA is TGTGCCAGTAGGCAGGGACAGGGAGCGACAGATACGCAGTATTTT.

The chain links TRBV29-1 to TRBJ2-7, with 7 bases identical to TRBD2. V lost 7 bases and J lost 7; bases outside the gene matches: 19. CDR3 size: 15 residues. CDR1 SQVTM and CDR2 ANQGSEA come from the germline V gene. The CDR3 DNA reads as TGCAGCGCCGGGGTTTTAGGGGCGGGAGCGGAGGAGCAGTACTTC. Amino acids: CSAGVLGAGAEEQYF.

This sequence joins TRBV10-3 and TRBJ2-3; 10 bases line up with TRBD2. Germline V gene lookup returns CDR1 ENHRY and CDR2 SYGVKD. With 0 bases clipped from V and 1 base from J, the junction kept 1 base outside the gene matches. This CDR3 is built from 16 residues. CDR3 coding DNA: TGTGCCATCAGTGAGTCCAGCGGGAGGGGCACAGATACGCAGTATTTT. This codes for CAISESSGRGTDTQYF.

The chain has TRBV18 and TRBJ2-6, with TRBD1 matching 7 bases. In germline, CDR1 is KGHSH, CDR2 LQKENI. Unmatched junction bases numbered 7, after V lost 6 bases and J lost 2 bases. The CDR3 is 16 amino acids. The CDR3 DNA is TGTGCCAGCTCGGGCGACAGGGCTGCTGGGGCCAACGTCCTGACTTTC. Amino acid sequence: CASSGDRAAGANVLTF. Looking up the rest from reference TRBV18 and TRBJ2-6 gives the full variable domain: NAGVMQNPRHLVRRRGQEARLRCSPMKGHSHVYWYRQLPEEGLKFMVYLQKENIIDESGMPKERFSAEFPKEGPSILRIQQVVRGDSAAYFCASSGDRAAGANVLTFGAGSRLTVL.

The chain is built from TRBV15 and TRBJ1-4, with D possibly TRBD1 on 5 matching bases. V was shortened by 0 bases and J by 7 bases, with 15 bases between the two germline ends. Germline CDR1 and CDR2: LNHNV and YYDKDF (reference sequence). The CDR3 totals 16 residues. As DNA, the CDR3 is TGTGCCACCAGCAGAGATTTTACAGCGGGGGGTGAAAAACTGTTTTTT. Its translation is CATSRDFTAGGEKLFF. The entire variable domain, with the rest obtained from reference TRBV15 and TRBJ1-4, is as follows: DAMVIQNPRYQVTQFGKPVTLSCSQTLNHNVMYWYQQKSSQAPKLLFHYYDKDFNNEADTPDNFQSRRPNTSFCFLDIRSPGLGDTAMYLCATSRDFTAGGEKLFFGSGTQLSVL.

A few counts support this clone. The chain carries TRBV19 and TRBJ1-5; a possible D gene is TRBD1 (5 bases). Between the trimmed V and J ends, which lost 5 bases and 2 bases, there was a span of 16 bases. The CDR3 runs 16 residues. Germline lookup yields CDR1 LNHDA and CDR2 SQIVND (reference sequence). CDR3: CASSSPWGSGNQPQHF. The DNA of the CDR3 is TGTGCCAGTAGTTCCCCCTGGGGCAGTGGCAATCAGCCCCAGCATTTT.

J is TRBJ2-3 and V is TRBV29-1; 14 bases are shared with TRBD2. The CDR3 runs to 15 residues. Germline CDR1 is SQVTM and CDR2 is ANQGSEA. Trimming at V came to 8 bases and at J to 0 bases, leaving 4 bases not matched to a gene. The CDR3, as DNA: TGCAGCCCAAGGACTAGCGGGGGGAGCACAGATACGCAGTATTTT. Amino acids: CSPRTSGGSTDTQYF.

The rearrangement joins TRBV3-1 (or the pseudogene TRBV3-2) to TRBJ1-2, with D hard to call. The CDR3 runs to 14 residues. The V gene's germline CDR1 is LGHDT and CDR2 YNNKEL (reference sequence). V was shortened by 4 bases and J by 0 bases, with 9 bases between the two germline ends. The chain's CDR3 is CASSLKLANYGYTF. In nucleotides, the CDR3 is TGTGCCAGCAGCCTCAAGTTAGCTAACTATGGCTACACCTTC.

This clone was detected only once. V usage is TRBV29-1 and J usage is TRBJ1-3; TRBD1 agrees at 9 bases. Germline loops: CDR1 SQVTM, CDR2 ANQGSEA. J was trimmed by 4 bases and V by 7 bases; bases with no gene match: 8. This CDR3 is 14 amino acids long. CDR3 nucleotide sequence: TGCAGCGCCGGACAGGGGACAGGAGGAAACACCATATATTTT. This gives the protein CSAGQGTGGNTIYF.

The chain links TRBV14 to TRBJ1-4; 9 nucleotides match TRBD1. Trimming cost V 3 bases and J 6 bases; bases outside gene matches: 2. This CDR3 region has 14 residues. Germline CDR1 SGHDN, CDR2 FVKESK. The CDR3 reads CASSQGQGHEKLFF. CDR3 nucleotide sequence: TGTGCCAGCAGCCAGGGACAGGGACATGAAAAACTGTTTTTT.

The chain combines TRBV18 with TRBJ2-3, with TRBD2 as a possible D gene (5 bases). The CDR3 is made up of 15 amino acids. Per germline, CDR1 KGHSH and CDR2 LQKENI. Trimming cost V 2 bases and J 5 bases, with 14 bases left between them. CDR3 in DNA: TGTGCCAGCTCACCAAGGACGATACGGGGAGATACGCAGTATTTT. Translated, it gives CASSPRTIRGDTQYF. The complete variable domain, with remaining parts taken from reference TRBV18 and TRBJ2-3, reads NAGVMQNPRHLVRRRGQEARLRCSPMKGHSHVYWYRQLPEEGLKFMVYLQKENIIDESGMPKERFSAEFPKEGPSILRIQQVVRGDSAAYFCASSPRTIRGDTQYFGPGTRLTVL.

The chain recombines TRBV6-4 with TRBJ2-2; a possible D gene is TRBD2 (5 bases). CDR1 MRHNA and CDR2 SNTAGT come from the germline V gene. With 0 bases removed from V and 0 bases from J, the gap between germline ends came to 14 bases. The CDR3 has 18 residues. The CDR3 nucleotides read TGTGCCAGCAGTGACTCGTTGAGGGATCGAACGAACACCGGGGAGCTGTTTTTT. Amino acid sequence: CASSDSLRDRTNTGELFF.

This clone was counted only a few times. The genes are TRBV3-1 (or the pseudogene TRBV3-2) and TRBJ1-6; the D is unclear. Looked up from germline, CDR1 is LGHDT and CDR2 is YNNKEL (reference sequence). The CDR3 consists of 16 residues. The germline V and J ends were trimmed by 1 base and 7 bases, with 14 bases remaining between them. The CDR3 loop reads CASSQGFRTGNSPLHF. In DNA form, the CDR3 reads TGTGCCAGCAGCCAAGGGTTTCGGACGGGGAATTCACCCCTCCACTTT.

V is TRBV4-3 and J is TRBJ2-3, with 8 bases identical to TRBD2. Germline-derived CDR1 and CDR2 are LGHNA and YSLEER. This CDR3 comprises 15 residues. V dropped 4 bases and J dropped 5; count of bases not matched to a gene: 8. As DNA, the CDR3 is TGCGCCAGCAGCCGCTCTTTCCGGGGGGGAGATACGCAGTATTTT. Amino acids: CASSRSFRGGDTQYF.

DNA of the CDR3: TGTGCCAGCAGTTTTTGGCAAAACACTGAAGCTTTCTTT. This encodes CASSFWQNTEAFF. This sequence joins TRBV27 and TRBJ1-1, with D hard to call. V lost 3 bases and J 2 bases, leaving 7 bases between the germline ends. From germline, CDR1 is MNHEY and CDR2 SMNVEV (reference sequence). CDR3 length equals 13 residues.

The chain couples TRBV2 to TRBJ1-1, with 10 bases matching TRBD1. Unmatched junction bases numbered 4, after V lost 6 bases and J lost 0 bases. CDR3 size: 15 residues. Germline V CDR1 and CDR2: SNHLY, FYNNEI. CDR3 DNA: TGTGCCAGCAGAGACAGGGGGCGCATGAACACTGAAGCTTTCTTT. It specifies CASRDRGRMNTEAFF.

The J gene is TRBJ2-3, the V gene TRBV12-5, with a weak D call TRBD2 (7 bases). The CDR3 sequence is 18 residues long. Between the trimmed V and J ends, which lost 7 bases and 2 bases, there was a span of 25 bases. Germline CDR1 reads LGHNT; CDR2 reads FRNRAP. CDR3 sequence (DNA): TGTGCTAGTGCCTCCCCTACGAGGGCGGGGGCGACCACAGATACGCAGTATTTT. This codes for CASASPTRAGATTDTQYF.

The table lists this clone with a few counts. The chain combines TRBV7-9 with TRBJ1-2; D call uncertain. In germline, CDR1 is SEHNR, CDR2 FQNEAQ (reference sequence). The length of the CDR3 is 12 residues. V lost 2 bases, J lost 8 bases, and 9 bases lay in between. The CDR3 DNA reads TGTGCCAGCAGCTTATCCGCGGGAGGCTACACCTTC. Amino acids: CASSLSAGGYTF.

The V call is TRBV28, the J call TRBJ2-3; D may be TRBD2 (6 bases). The ends were cut back, 5 bases at V and 1 base at J, with 16 bases in the middle. The CDR3 has 16 amino acids. Germline assignment: CDR1 MDHEN and CDR2 SYDVKM. The CDR3 DNA is TGTGCCAGCAGTATTACCTTGACGGGGGGCACAGATACGCAGTATTTT. Protein product: CASSITLTGGTDTQYF.